This note documents a single TCR beta chain sequence. Its antigen is not yet known. Per-base quality was not reported, and no clone a single base away is much larger than it. Library method: RT-PCR. Sequencer: Illumina HiSeq 2500. TCRdb trimmed the raw reads at Q25, called clones with MiXCR and kept productive beta chains. Each CDR3 protein appears once, grouped with its most common genes and DNA. In this sample the table shows around 200,000 distinct CDR3 sequences, more than 10% of which occur a single time. Roughly 29% of the sample is in the top ten clones. This entry is derived from a study of response to subunit inactivated influenza vaccine (dated by TCRdb to between 2017 and 2018). Some background on the complete study: The study used deep quantitative T cell receptor repertoire profiling to track responses to a trivalent subunit inactivated influenza vaccine.

What the work shows at the level of the full study, not this receptor alone: The authors proposed that each seasonal influenza vaccination may bring in only a limited number of new T cells.

The germline V end is reduced by 5 bases and the J end by 5 bases; junction bases left unmatched: 7. CDR1 and CDR2 (SGDLS, YYNGEE) derive from the germline V gene. CDR3 length: 15 amino acids, cysteine to phenylalanine. The read is trimmed to its CDR3 DNA, 45 bases read in frame from base 1. The same data also contributed to another study, on T cells expressing NK-cell markers. The second study, in turn, reports: TCR beta cDNA libraries were prepared using 5'RACE template switching, which introduced a universal primer site and unique molecular identifiers. About eight donors provided sorted CD3+CD56+NKG2C+, CD3+CD56+NKG2C- and CD3+CD56-NKG2C+ T-cell subsets, whose TCR beta-chain repertoires were profiled. Among the eight sequenced donors, seven were HCMV-seropositive and one was HCMV-seronegative. To restrict sorting to alphabetaTCR-expressing T cells, an anti-gammadeltaTCR antibody was added in several experiments. In roughly 6 donors, the dominant CD3+CD56+NKG2C+ clonotypes were among the top 10 CD8+ clonotypes and accounted for about 1.0-7.5% of CD8+ T cells. Those dominant clonotypes were again the most abundant among CD3+CD56-NKG2C+ cells in a few donors, at about 25-65%. Whether the expanded NKG2C-expressing T cell clones were specific for HCMV antigens was left unclear. All eight donors whose samples were sequenced were randomly selected healthy volunteers, three of them men and five women. HCMV serostatus was determined by detecting HCMV-specific IgG in serum with a commercial ELISA kit. Ficoll density gradient centrifugation was used to isolate peripheral blood mononuclear cells from blood. Using Miltenyi isolation kits, CD4+ and CD8+ T cells were isolated from PBMC through magnetic immunoseparation. Synthesis of cDNA was primed from the TCR beta constant segment and was followed by two consecutive PCR amplification steps. The libraries were sequenced on Illumina HiSeq 2000/2500, MiSeq or NextSeq, producing 2 x 150 bp reads. Reads were demultiplexed and grouped by UMI with MIGEC, and clonotypes were assembled and quantified with MiTCR. To exclude erroneous sequences, only TCR cDNA sequences supported by at least two reads were retained. The tcR package was used for downstream repertoire analysis, with clonotypes matched between fractions based on CDR3 nucleotide sequence plus V segment. VDJmatch was used to annotate antigen specificity against VDJdb, with one amino acid substitution allowed in CDR3.

This TCR came from a man aged 45 to 65 who received an inactivated influenza vaccine. Donor details come from another sample of the same person, matched by shared clones. The chain is encoded by TRBV9 joined to TRBJ2-7; TRBD2 fits 13 bases in the junction. Sample: CD8+ T cells sorted from PBMCs, taken 11 to 12 days after vaccination. The CDR3 here reads CASSGGTSGIDEQYF. Here is the DNA: TGTGCCAGCAGTGGGGGGACTAGCGGGATTGACGAGCAGTACTTC.